Shown below are 2 T cell receptor beta chains from a single sample sequenced in a study of blood T cells in healthy people across ages. A second PCR, run for about 6 to 12 cycles, used a sample-barcoded 5' primer plus a J-beta primer mix. TCRdb re-called the 5' RACE reads with MiXCR, one entry per CDR3 protein. Of roughly 720,000 distinct CDR3 sequences in the sample, roughly 53% were seen once. The specimen sequenced was blood. The receptors were sampled from a man older than 75 in good health.

V gene TRBV20-1 combines with J gene TRBJ1-5; 9 bases line up with TRBD1. The V gene end was trimmed by 6 bases and the J gene end by 1 base; junction bases not matched to a gene: 7. The CDR3 has 15 residues. Looked up from germline, CDR1 is DFQATT and CDR2 is SNEGSKA (reference sequence). The CDR3 sequence is CSARPDRGSNQPQHF. The CDR3 bases are TGCAGTGCCAGACCCGACAGGGGGAGCAATCAGCCCCAGCATTTT.

The chain combines TRBV12-3 or TRBV12-4 with TRBJ2-1; 9 nucleotides agree with TRBD1. The CDR3 covers 17 residues. The J segment lost 4 bases and the V segment lost 0 bases, leaving 7 bases of the junction unmatched. The CDR3 loop reads CASSLALGQGAYNEQFF. Here the CDR3 DNA reads TGTGCCAGCAGTTTAGCCTTGGGACAGGGTGCGTACAATGAGCAGTTCTTC.